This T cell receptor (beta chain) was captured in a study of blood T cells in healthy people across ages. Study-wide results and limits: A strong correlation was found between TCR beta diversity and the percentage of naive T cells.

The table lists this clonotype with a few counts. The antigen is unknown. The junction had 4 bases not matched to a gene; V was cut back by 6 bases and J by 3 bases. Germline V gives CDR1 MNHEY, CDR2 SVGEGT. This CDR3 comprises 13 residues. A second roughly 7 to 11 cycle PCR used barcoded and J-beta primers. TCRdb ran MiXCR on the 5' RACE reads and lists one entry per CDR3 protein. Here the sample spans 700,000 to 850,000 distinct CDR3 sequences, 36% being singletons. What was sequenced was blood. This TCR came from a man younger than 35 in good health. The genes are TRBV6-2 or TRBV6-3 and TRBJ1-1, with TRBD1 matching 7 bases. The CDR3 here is CASRYTGDTEAFF. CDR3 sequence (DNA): TGTGCCAGCAGGTACACAGGGGACACTGAAGCTTTCTTT.